This TCR beta chain was sequenced during a study of blood T cell repertoires in COVID-19. Study-level information: COVID-19 samples, acute and convalescent, were from the United States, Italy and Spain. PBMCs, B-cell-depleted T cells, or T cells provided the cDNA or gDNA that made up the material.

This clone was seen once. The CDR3 is 18 residues long. CDR1 is SGHNT, CDR2 YYREEE, per germline (reference sequence). V was pared by 8 bases and J by 0 bases, with 10 bases of the junction left unmatched. How the authors handled the data: From reference gene primer amplification, estimates of nucleated cell counts were derived. Measured with immunoSEQ multiplex PCR; TCRdb has only the in-frame clones, and not every one. V and J calls and clone size come straight from that table; D and trimming were deduced from the DNA. In the table there are around 300,000 clones, approximately 90% of which are singletons.

J is TRBJ2-3 and V is TRBV5-4; the match to TRBD2 covers 15 bases. Sample: peripheral blood. The sequence was obtained from a woman aged 40 to 50 with acute or convalescent COVID-19. The CDR3 loop reads CASLIGTSGGSSTDTQYF. CDR3 DNA sequence: TGTGCCAGTTTAATCGGGACTAGCGGGGGGTCTAGCACAGATACGCAGTATTTT.